This T cell receptor (beta chain) was sequenced during a study of neoadjuvant anti-PD-1 for oral cavity cancer. About the research overall: Patients without progression got a fourth dose around day 43.

The protocol was immunoSEQ multiplex PCR, while the TCRdb copy is restricted to in-frame clones and leaves out a portion. The table has about 7,200 clones, about 70% seen once. Stage II-IVA oral cavity squamous cell carcinoma was new and untreated by systemic or radiation therapy. These oral cavity squamous cell carcinomas were HPV-negative and locally advanced. PBMCs were not maintained or expanded in culture before analysis. This sequence originates from a person aged 40 to 85 with oral cavity squamous cell carcinoma. The sample was PBMCs, taken before nivolumab (anti-PD-1) treatment.

Written as DNA, the CDR3 is TGTGCCAGCAGCCAAGGGGTTGGCGACAACTCCTACGAGCAGTACTTC. The encoded protein is CASSQGVGDNSYEQYF. The chain uses TRBV4-2 and TRBJ2-7; D is undetermined. V lost 1 base and J lost 0, with 13 bases in between. Per germline, CDR1 LGHNA and CDR2 YNFKEQ. CDR3 size: 16 residues.